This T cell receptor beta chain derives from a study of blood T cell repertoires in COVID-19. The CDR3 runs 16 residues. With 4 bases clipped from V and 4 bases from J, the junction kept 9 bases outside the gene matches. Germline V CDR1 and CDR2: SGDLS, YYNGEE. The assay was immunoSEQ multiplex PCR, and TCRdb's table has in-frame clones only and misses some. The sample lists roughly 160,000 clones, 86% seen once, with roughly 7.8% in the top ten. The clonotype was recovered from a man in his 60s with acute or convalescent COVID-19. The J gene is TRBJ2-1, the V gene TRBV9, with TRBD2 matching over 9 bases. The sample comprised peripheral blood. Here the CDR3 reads CASSRPAGGRYNEQFF. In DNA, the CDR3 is TGTGCCAGCAGCCGGCCAGCGGGAGGACGATACAATGAGCAGTTCTTC.